One and the same sample provided the 20 T cell receptor beta chains below, sequenced in a study of radiation and T cells in renal cell carcinoma. This sample's time point: blood 4 weeks post-SBRT, at nephrectomy. Sample treatment: 15 Gy SBRT to primary tumor, nephrectomy 4 weeks later. Only in-frame clones appear in the TCRdb table, and some are missing; sequencing was by immunoSEQ multiplex PCR. The sample lists about 86,000 clones, roughly 80% seen once, with more than 9% in the top ten. The specimen comprised blood, sampled from a patient whose treatment included radiotherapy and nephrectomy. The receptors were gathered from a middle-aged man with renal cell carcinoma.

The V gene is TRBV6-6, the J gene TRBJ1-1; D gene uncertain. This CDR3 is 14 amino acids long. Looked up from germline, CDR1 is MNHNY and CDR2 is SVGAGI (reference sequence). With 2 bases removed from V and 2 bases from J, the gap between germline ends came to 9 bases. This CDR3 is CASSYEHTNTEAFF. The CDR3 nucleotides are TGTGCCAGCAGTTACGAGCACACCAACACTGAAGCTTTCTTT.

As for this clone: The same CDR3 can be traced to other DNA sequences in this sample. The chain recombines TRBV7-9 with TRBJ2-3, with D perhaps TRBD2 (6 bases). Germline V CDR1 and CDR2: SEHNR, FQNEAQ (reference sequence). CDR3 length: 15 residues. Trimming stripped 2 bases from V and 1 base from J, with 10 bases between. CDR3: CASSLLTGGTDTQYF. CDR3 DNA: TGTGCCAGCAGCTTATTAACGGGAGGCACAGATACGCAGTATTTT.

The chain recombines TRBV27 with TRBJ2-7; 9 bases match TRBD1. The CDR3 loop spans 15 amino acids. Germline V gene data show CDR1 as MNHEY and CDR2 as SMNVEV (reference sequence). V lost 0 bases and J lost 5; bases outside the gene matches: 5. The CDR3: CASSLSDRGFHEQYF. In DNA, the CDR3 is TGTGCCAGCAGTTTATCCGACAGGGGGTTCCACGAGCAGTACTTC.

CDR3 bases: TGTGCCAGTAGTCCGGGACAGGGGGTAGATACGCAGTATTTT. Encoded protein: CASSPGQGVDTQYF. The gene calls are TRBV19 and TRBJ2-3; 11 nucleotides align to TRBD1. This CDR3 is 14 amino acids long. With 5 bases clipped from V and 5 bases from J, the junction kept 3 bases outside the gene matches. From germline, CDR1 is LNHDA and CDR2 SQIVND (reference sequence).

The V gene is TRBV28, the J gene TRBJ2-6; tentatively, D is TRBD2 (6 bases). The germline V and J ends were trimmed by 5 bases and 4 bases, with 12 bases remaining between them. This CDR3 spans 15 amino acids. Germline V gene data show CDR1 as MDHEN and CDR2 as SYDVKM. CDR3 nucleotides: TGTGCCAGCAGTCCGGGGGATTTCGGGGCCAACGTCCTGACTTTC. As protein: CASSPGDFGANVLTF. Full variable domain (missing parts from reference TRBV28 and TRBJ2-6): DVKVTQSSRYLVKRTGEKVFLECVQDMDHENMFWYRQDPGLGLRLIYFSYDVKMKEKGDIPEGYSVSREKKERFSLILESASTNQTSMYLCASSPGDFGANVLTFGAGSRLTVL.

The chain uses TRBV10-3 and TRBJ1-1; weak D call: TRBD1 (6 bases). The CDR3 has 12 residues. Per the germline V gene, CDR1 is ENHRY and CDR2 is SYGVKD. V was trimmed by 6 bases and J by 8 bases, leaving 13 bases between them. In DNA, the CDR3 is TGTGCCATCAGGGAGACAGGTGGGGAAGCTTTCTTT. Translating it yields CAIRETGGEAFF.

The chain uses TRBV28 and TRBJ1-1; D possibly corresponds to TRBD1 (6 bases). Between the trimmed V and J ends, which lost 8 bases and 3 bases, there was a span of 13 bases. The CDR3 runs to 13 residues. Germline values: CDR1 MDHEN, CDR2 SYDVKM. Written as DNA, the CDR3 is TGTGCCAGCGCGATAAGGGGGGACACTGAAGCTTTCTTT. Residues: CASAIRGDTEAFF. The full variable domain, rest sourced from reference TRBV28 and TRBJ1-1, is DVKVTQSSRYLVKRTGEKVFLECVQDMDHENMFWYRQDPGLGLRLIYFSYDVKMKEKGDIPEGYSVSREKKERFSLILESASTNQTSMYLCASAIRGDTEAFFGQGTRLTVV.

The chain joins TRBV29-1 to TRBJ1-2, with a tentative D call TRBD1 (5 bases). The CDR3 length is 11 residues. From germline, CDR1 is SQVTM and CDR2 ANQGSEA. Trimming cost V 6 bases and J 4 bases, with 9 bases left between them. The CDR3 is CSVGGTYGYTF. DNA for the CDR3: TGCAGCGTGGGGGGAACCTATGGCTACACCTTC. Based on the CDR3 plus reference TRBV29-1 and TRBJ1-2, the full variable domain is SAVISQKPSRDICQRGTSLTIQCQVDSQVTMMFWYRQQPGQSLTLIATANQGSEATYESGFVIDKFPISRPNLTFSTLTVSNMSPEDSSIYLCSVGGTYGYTFGSGTRLTVV.

The chain uses TRBV27 and TRBJ2-1, with TRBD1 as a possible D gene (5 bases). Germline loops: CDR1 MNHEY, CDR2 SMNVEV (reference sequence). The V end was cut by 3 bases, the J end by 6 bases, with 12 bases between. This CDR3 contains 14 residues. The chain's CDR3 is CASSFSRRANEQFF. CDR3 DNA: TGTGCCAGCAGTTTTAGTCGCAGGGCCAATGAGCAGTTCTTC.

The chain has TRBV5-1 and TRBJ2-5; D gene unclear. Germline CDR1 and CDR2: SGHRS and YFSETQ. Trimming pared 8 bases from V and 2 bases from J, leaving 10 bases between. The CDR3 consists of 12 residues. CDR3 nucleotide sequence: TGCGCCAGTCAGGTTCCGCAAGAGACCCAGTACTTC. It yields the protein CASQVPQETQYF. The whole variable domain, remainder taken from reference TRBV5-1 and TRBJ2-5, is KAGVTQTPRYLIKTRGQQVTLSCSPISGHRSVSWYQQTPGQGLQFLFEYFSETQRNKGNFPGRFSGRQFSNSRSEMNVSTLELGDSALYLCASQVPQETQYFGPGTRLLVL.

The chain combines TRBV19 with TRBJ2-2, with 7 bases fitting TRBD1. V gave up 5 bases and J gave up 6 bases; unmatched junction bases: 12. This CDR3 contains 16 residues. CDR1 and CDR2 from the germline V gene are LNHDA and SQIVND (reference sequence). CDR3 protein: CASSGDRFSLPGELFF. In DNA form, the CDR3 reads TGTGCCAGTAGTGGGGACAGATTTTCTTTGCCCGGGGAGCTGTTTTTT.

This clone was detected once. The chain couples TRBV9 to TRBJ2-3; D may be TRBD1 or TRBD2 (7 bases each). V was clipped by 0 bases and J by 0 bases, with 14 bases between them. Germline V lookup: CDR1 SGDLS, CDR2 YYNGEE. The CDR3 consists of 17 residues. The CDR3 reads CASSVEGGGFSTDTQYF. Here the CDR3 DNA reads TGTGCCAGCAGCGTAGAGGGAGGGGGCTTTAGCACAGATACGCAGTATTTT.

This clone showed up just once. The genes are TRBV6-6 and TRBJ2-2, with D perhaps TRBD1 or TRBD2 (5 bases each). The CDR3 loop spans 12 amino acids. The germline gives CDR1 MNHNY, CDR2 SVGAGI (reference sequence). Trimming took 6 bases from V and 13 from J, leaving 15 bases between them. Written as DNA, the CDR3 is TGTGCCAGCAGCTGGACATCCGAGGGGCTGTTTTTT. Its protein product is CASSWTSEGLFF.

The chain is built from TRBV13 and TRBJ2-3, with 13 nucleotides matching TRBD2. This CDR3 is built from 16 residues. The junction had 3 bases not matched to a gene; V was cut back by 3 bases and J by 3 bases. Germline assignment: CDR1 PRHDT and CDR2 FYEKMQ (reference sequence). The CDR3 loop reads CASSLRTSGGTDTQYF. Written as DNA, the CDR3 is TGTGCCAGCAGCTTGAGGACTAGCGGGGGAACAGATACGCAGTATTTT.

This chain connects TRBV10-3 to TRBJ1-2; 7 positions agree with TRBD1. Germline-derived CDR1 and CDR2 are ENHRY and SYGVKD. The CDR3 has 17 residues. J was trimmed by 2 bases and V by 3 bases; bases with no gene match: 12. Here the CDR3 DNA reads TGTGCCATCAGTGACCCAGTCAAGGGGGCAAAGAACTATGGCTACACCTTC. This sequence encodes CAISDPVKGAKNYGYTF.

The rearrangement uses TRBV7-9 and TRBJ2-1; 16 nucleotides line up with TRBD2. V was pared by 2 bases and J by 9 bases, with 13 bases of the junction left unmatched. Looked up from germline, CDR1 is SEHNR and CDR2 is FQNEAQ (reference sequence). CDR3 length: 19 amino acids. CDR3 residues: CASSLLGLAGGEYRPEQFF. CDR3 DNA sequence: TGTGCCAGCAGCTTATTGGGACTAGCGGGAGGGGAGTATAGGCCTGAGCAGTTCTTC.

This chain connects TRBV18 to TRBJ2-7; 15 nucleotides line up with TRBD2. There are 17 residues in the CDR3. Trimming at V came to 4 bases and at J to 2 bases, leaving 6 bases not matched to a gene. The germline gives CDR1 KGHSH, CDR2 LQKENI. The CDR3 loop reads CASSLRTSGGAAYEQYF. The DNA for the CDR3 is TGTGCCAGCTCACTCCGGACTAGCGGGGGGGCCGCCTACGAGCAGTACTTC.

V is TRBV9 and J is TRBJ1-3; TRBD1 is a possible D gene (5 bases). The CDR3 covers 15 residues. Trimming removed 0 bases from V and 3 bases from J, with 10 bases in between. The V gene's germline CDR1 is SGDLS and CDR2 YYNGEE. This CDR3 is CASSVDQGFGNTIYF. CDR3 coding DNA: TGTGCCAGCAGCGTAGATCAGGGATTTGGAAACACCATATATTTT.

The chain has TRBV27 and TRBJ2-1; 13 bases line up with TRBD2. The V and J ends lost 7 bases and 5 bases, in that order; junction bases with no gene match: 5. Germline CDR1 MNHEY, CDR2 SMNVEV (reference sequence). This CDR3 has 15 residues. The CDR3 protein is CASNKGLAGDNEQFF. CDR3 sequence (DNA): TGTGCCAGCAATAAAGGACTAGCGGGGGACAATGAGCAGTTCTTC.

For this clone: Other DNA sequences in this sample translate to the same CDR3. The chain carries TRBV11-2 and TRBJ1-3; perhaps TRBD1 as D (5 bases). V was shortened by 1 base and J by 1 base, with 5 bases between the two germline ends. The CDR3 sequence is 14 residues long. Per the germline V gene, CDR1 is SGHAT and CDR2 is FQNNGV. CDR3 sequence: CASSLAGSGNTIYF. As DNA, the CDR3 is TGTGCCAGCAGCTTAGCAGGGTCTGGAAACACCATATATTTT. Full variable domain (outside the CDR3, taken from reference TRBV11-2 and TRBJ1-3): EAGVAQSPRYKIIEKRQSVAFWCNPISGHATLYWYQQILGQGPKLLIQFQNNGVVDDSQLPKDRFSAERLKGVDSTLKIQPAKLEDSAVYLCASSLAGSGNTIYFGEGSWLTVV.